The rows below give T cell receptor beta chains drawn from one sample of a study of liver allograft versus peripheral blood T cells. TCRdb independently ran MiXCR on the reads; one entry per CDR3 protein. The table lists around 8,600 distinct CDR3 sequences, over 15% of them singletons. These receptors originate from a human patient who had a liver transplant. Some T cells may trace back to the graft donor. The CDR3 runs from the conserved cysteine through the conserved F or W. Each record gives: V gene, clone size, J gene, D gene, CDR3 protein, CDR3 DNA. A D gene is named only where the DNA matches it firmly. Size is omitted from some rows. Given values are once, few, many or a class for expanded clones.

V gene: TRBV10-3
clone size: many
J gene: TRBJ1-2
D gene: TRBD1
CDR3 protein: CAITLGQGYGYTF
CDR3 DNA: TGTGCCATCACCCTGGGACAGGGGTATGGCTACACCTTC

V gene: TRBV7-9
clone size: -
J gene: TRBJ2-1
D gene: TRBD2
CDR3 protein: CASSLDFRGGDEQFF
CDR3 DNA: TGTGCCAGCAGCTTAGACTTCCGGGGGGGGGATGAGCAGTTCTTC

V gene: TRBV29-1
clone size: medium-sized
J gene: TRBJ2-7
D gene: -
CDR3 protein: CSVIILGQDYEQYF
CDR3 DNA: TGCAGCGTGATAATTTTGGGGCAGGACTACGAGCAGTACTTC

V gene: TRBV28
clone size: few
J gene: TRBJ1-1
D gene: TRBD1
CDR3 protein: CASLKTGDTEAFF
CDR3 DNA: TGTGCCAGCCTCAAGACAGGGGACACTGAAGCTTTCTTT

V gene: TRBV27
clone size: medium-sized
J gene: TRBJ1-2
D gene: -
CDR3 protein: CASSNHPGGYTF
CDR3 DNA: TGTGCCAGCAGTAACCACCCAGGGGGCTACACCTTC

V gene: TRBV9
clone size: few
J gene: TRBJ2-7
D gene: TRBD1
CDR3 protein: CASSVAPGQNSYEQYF
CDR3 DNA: TGTGCCAGCAGCGTAGCCCCGGGACAGAACTCCTACGAGCAGTACTTC

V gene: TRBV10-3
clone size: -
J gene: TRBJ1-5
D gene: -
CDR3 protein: CAISYGEGNQPQHF
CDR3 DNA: TGTGCCATCAGTTACGGGGAGGGCAATCAGCCCCAGCATTTT

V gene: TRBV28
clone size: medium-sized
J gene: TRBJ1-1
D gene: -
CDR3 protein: CATKGWTDTEAFF
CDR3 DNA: TGTGCCACCAAGGGGTGGACGGACACTGAAGCTTTCTTT

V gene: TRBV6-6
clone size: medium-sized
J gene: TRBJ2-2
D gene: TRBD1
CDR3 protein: CASSYLGQGAGELFF
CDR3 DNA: TGTGCCAGCAGTTACTTGGGACAGGGGGCCGGGGAGCTGTTTTTT

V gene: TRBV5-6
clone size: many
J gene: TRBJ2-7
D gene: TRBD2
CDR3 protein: CASSMGLAYNEQYF
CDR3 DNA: TGTGCCAGCAGTATGGGACTAGCGTATAACGAGCAGTACTTC

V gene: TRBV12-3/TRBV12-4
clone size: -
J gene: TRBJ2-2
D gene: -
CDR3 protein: CASSFPTENTGELFF
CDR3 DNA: TGTGCCAGCAGTTTCCCGACGGAGAACACCGGGGAGCTGTTTTTT

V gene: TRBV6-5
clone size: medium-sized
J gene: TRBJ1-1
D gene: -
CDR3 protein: CASSYRGLGGTEAFF
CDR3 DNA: TGTGCCAGCAGTTACCGGGGCCTCGGTGGCACTGAAGCTTTCTTT

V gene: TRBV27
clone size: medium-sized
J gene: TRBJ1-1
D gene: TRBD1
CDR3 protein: CASAQGANTEAFF
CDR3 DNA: TGTGCCAGTGCACAGGGGGCTAACACTGAAGCTTTCTTT

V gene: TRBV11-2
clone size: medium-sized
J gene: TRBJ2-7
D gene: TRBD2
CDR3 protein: CASSPSGGEDEQYF
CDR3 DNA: TGTGCCAGCAGCCCTAGCGGGGGGGAAGACGAGCAGTACTTC

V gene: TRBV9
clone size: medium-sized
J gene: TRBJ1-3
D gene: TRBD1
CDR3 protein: CASSTSRTGGNTIYF
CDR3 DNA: TGTGCCAGCAGCACCTCTCGGACAGGAGGAAACACCATATATTTT

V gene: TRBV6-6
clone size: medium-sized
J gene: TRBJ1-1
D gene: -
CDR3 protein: CASSYTDGMNTEAFF
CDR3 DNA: TGTGCCAGCAGTTACACGGACGGGATGAACACTGAAGCTTTCTTT